A single sample is the source of the 7 T cell receptor beta chains below, sequenced in a study of T cell repertoires in cytomegalovirus infection. No antigen is known for these receptors. TCRdb independently ran MiXCR on the reads; one entry per CDR3 protein. This sample has some 500,000 distinct CDR3 sequences, with around 40% found just once. The material sequenced was cultured PBMCs, taken from culture after CMV antigen stimulation. These receptors were collected from a human donor in good health (CMV status not recorded). Some clones in this sample may be carry-over from other donors' samples.

Many counts were recorded for this clonotype. The chain carries TRBV7-2 and TRBJ1-1, with D possibly matching TRBD1 (5 bases). This CDR3 comprises 13 residues. CDR1 and CDR2 (germline): SGHTA, FQGNSA. V lost 5 bases, J lost 5 bases, and 12 bases lay in between. The CDR3 sequence is CASSPSSGTEAFF. Here the CDR3 DNA reads TGTGCCAGCAGCCCCTCATCAGGGACTGAAGCTTTCTTT.

This chain joins TRBV18 and TRBJ2-3; 11 bases line up with TRBD2. Trimming cost V 5 bases and J 1 base; bases outside gene matches: 5. Per the germline V gene, CDR1 is KGHSH and CDR2 is LQKENI. The CDR3 sequence is 16 residues long. The CDR3 DNA is TGTGCCAGCTCAAAGACTAGCGGGGTTCGCACAGATACGCAGTATTTT. This gives the protein CASSKTSGVRTDTQYF.

The chain employs TRBV10-3 and TRBJ2-2; D is unresolved. This CDR3 is built from 13 residues. Trimming removed 4 bases at V and 4 bases at J, with 7 bases between. Germline CDR1 reads ENHRY; CDR2 reads SYGVKD. The CDR3 DNA follows: TGTGCCATCAGTGCCTCGGGCACCGGGGAGCTGTTTTTT. This encodes CAISASGTGELFF.

This rearrangement joins TRBV5-6 to TRBJ2-2; TRBD1 aligns across 8 bases. CDR3 length: 15 amino acids. The junction had 5 bases not matched to a gene; V was cut back by 1 base and J by 6 bases. Germline V lookup: CDR1 SGHDT, CDR2 YYEEEE. As DNA, the CDR3 is TGTGCCAGCAGCTTGTTGGACAGGGAGTCCGGGGAGCTGTTTTTT. Translating gives CASSLLDRESGELFF.

V gene TRBV11-2 combines with J gene TRBJ1-2; tentatively, D is TRBD1 (5 bases). The germline gives CDR1 SGHAT, CDR2 FQNNGV. V dropped 6 bases and J dropped 7 bases, with 24 bases sitting between them. The CDR3 covers 16 residues. The CDR3 sequence: CASSEGSGDFVGGYTF. CDR3 DNA: TGTGCCAGCAGTGAAGGATCCGGGGACTTCGTAGGTGGCTACACCTTC.

The count of this clonotype is one. This chain joins TRBV5-6 and TRBJ1-2; 8 bases are shared with TRBD1. CDR3 length equals 16 residues. Germline V gene sequence: CDR1 SGHDT, CDR2 YYEEEE. With 0 bases clipped from V and 8 bases from J, the junction kept 12 bases outside the gene matches. CDR3 nucleotide sequence: TGTGCCAGCAGCTTGGGACAGGGGTCCGTTGCGTACGGCTACACCTTC. This encodes CASSLGQGSVAYGYTF.

The J gene is TRBJ1-2, the V gene TRBV6-2 or TRBV6-3; D not resolved. The CDR3 is made up of 13 amino acids. Trimming stripped 6 bases from V and 0 bases from J, with 8 bases between. The germline V gene encodes CDR1 MNHEY and CDR2 SVGEGT. The chain's CDR3 is CASRASSNYGYTF. CDR3 coding DNA: TGTGCCAGCAGAGCCTCTTCTAACTATGGCTACACCTTC.